Shown below are 6 T cell receptor beta chains from a single sample sequenced in a study of post-analysis software for immune sequencing data. Study-wide points: Comparison of patients with controls showed 4 to 6 TRBV segments more frequent in patients, TRBV5-6, TRBV5-1 and TRBV20-1 among them.

For these receptors, no antigen is known. TCR beta libraries were prepared from cDNA with unique molecular identifiers. TCRdb reprocessed the PCR reads with MiXCR, giving one entry per CDR3 protein. The data contain 750,000 to 950,000 distinct CDR3 sequences, approximately 44% of them singletons. The sequenced sample was blood. The receptors stem from a girl aged 10 to 17 with multiple sclerosis.

The V and J genes are TRBV27 and TRBJ1-6, with D perhaps matching TRBD1 (5 bases). Germline V gene sequence: CDR1 MNHEY, CDR2 SMNVEV (reference sequence). The CDR3 is 17 amino acids. V dropped 9 bases and J dropped 6 bases, with 24 bases sitting between them. CDR3 in amino acids: CASTQNGQGGGNSPLHF. CDR3 in DNA: TGTGCCAGTACCCAAAATGGGCAGGGTGGGGGTAATTCACCCCTCCACTTT.

This clonotype was counted only a few times. With a much larger clone just one base away, this may be a read error. The chain uses TRBV5-1 and TRBJ2-4, with TRBD2 matching 7 bases. The CDR3 runs 16 residues. CDR1 SGHRS and CDR2 YFSETQ come from the germline V gene. V lost 4 bases to trimming and J lost 13 bases; unmatched junction nucleotides: 20. CDR3 protein: CASSPRATSRIGEQYF. The CDR3 coding sequence is TGCGCCAGCAGCCCAAGGGCGACTAGCAGGATCGGAGAGCAGTACTTC. Combining the CDR3 with reference TRBV5-1 and TRBJ2-4 gives the whole variable domain KAGVTQTPRYLIKTRGQQVTLSCSPISGHRSVSWYQQTPGQGLQFLFEYFSETQRNKGNFPGRFSGRQFSNSRSEMNVSTLELGDSALYLCASSPRATSRIGEQYFGAGTRLSVL.

This chain links TRBV7-8 with TRBJ1-1; no clear D gene. The CDR3 extends over 13 amino acids. Germline assignment: CDR1 SGHVS and CDR2 FQNEAQ. V was shortened by 3 bases and J by 4 bases, with 9 bases between the two germline ends. CDR3 nucleotide sequence: TGTGCCAGCAGCTTTACAGTGGCCACTGAAGCTTTCTTT. Translated, it gives CASSFTVATEAFF.

This rearrangement joins TRBV7-9 to TRBJ2-7; tentative D call: TRBD2 (6 bases). This CDR3 contains 13 residues. Trimming removed 3 bases at V and 5 bases at J, with 11 bases between. Per germline, CDR1 SEHNR and CDR2 FQNEAQ (reference sequence). The CDR3 region is CASSLGGVDEQYF. DNA for the CDR3: TGTGCCAGCAGCTTGGGCGGGGTAGACGAGCAGTACTTC.

The rearrangement joins TRBV7-9 to TRBJ1-1, with 7 bases matching TRBD1. V was clipped by 4 bases and J by 3 bases; unmatched bases: 5. Germline assignment: CDR1 SEHNR and CDR2 FQNEAQ (reference sequence). CDR3 length: 14 amino acids. The CDR3 here is CASSYTGVDTEAFF. The CDR3 nucleotides read TGTGCCAGCAGCTACACAGGGGTGGACACTGAAGCTTTCTTT. The whole variable domain, filled in from reference TRBV7-9 and TRBJ1-1, reads DTGVSQNPRHKITKRGQNVTFRCDPISEHNRLYWYRQTLGQGPEFLTYFQNEAQLEKSRLLSDRFSAERPKGSFSTLEIQRTEQGDSAMYLCASSYTGVDTEAFFGQGTRLTVV.

This clonotype was seen a handful of times. The genes are TRBV20-1 and TRBJ2-5; TRBD1 matches 7 bases. CDR3 length: 13 residues. Trimming took 2 bases from V and 2 from J; bases not matched to a gene: 2. Looked up from germline, CDR1 is DFQATT and CDR2 is SNEGSKA (reference sequence). CDR3 sequence: CSARKTGQETQYF. DNA for the CDR3: TGCAGTGCTAGAAAGACAGGGCAAGAGACCCAGTACTTC.